A selection of T cell receptor beta chains follows, all from one sample in a study of T cells after yellow fever vaccination. TCRdb called the 5' RACE reads again in MiXCR, with one record for every CDR3 protein. The table lists over 250,000 distinct CDR3 sequences, approximately 5.2% of them singletons, with approximately 3.5% in the top ten. The source material was CD4+ T cells sorted from PBMCs, sampled on the day of the yellow fever booster vaccination. These receptors were collected from a young man who received the YFV17D yellow fever vaccine. Each CDR3 is given with its conserved first and last residue. The D gene is left open where the match is weak. Size tells how often a clone was seen (once, few, many) or the class of an expanded clone, and some rows leave it out.

J: TRBJ2-7; size: many; V: TRBV6-6; D: .; DNA: TGTGCCAGCTGCCGACCCACAGGGAGCTACTCCTACGAGCAGTACTTC; CDR3: CASCRPTGSYSYEQYF
J: TRBJ2-2; size: .; V: TRBV7-3; D: .; DNA: TGTGCCAGCAGCTTAGGTGGAGGGGCCACCGGGGAGCTGTTTTTT; CDR3: CASSLGGGATGELFF
J: TRBJ2-1; size: .; V: TRBV18; D: .; DNA: TGTGCCAGCTCACCAAGAACCAGGACTGTCAATGAGCAGTTCTTC; CDR3: CASSPRTRTVNEQFF
J: TRBJ2-2; size: few; V: TRBV11-3; D: TRBD2; DNA: TGTGCCAGCAGCGGGAGGGAGACCGGGGAGCTGTTTTTT; CDR3: CASSGRETGELFF
J: TRBJ1-1; size: few; V: TRBV30; D: .; DNA: TGTGCCTTAGGACTTTACACTGAAGCTTTCTTT; CDR3: CALGLYTEAFF
J: TRBJ2-5; size: many; V: TRBV11-2; D: TRBD2; DNA: TGTGCCAGCAGCCTACGTTCCTGGGAGGGGACCCAGTACTTC; CDR3: CASSLRSWEGTQYF
J: TRBJ2-5; size: .; V: TRBV9; D: TRBD2; DNA: TGTGCCAGCAGCTTAGGACTAGCGGGGGGGGTGTGGGAAGAGACCCAGTACTTC; CDR3: CASSLGLAGGVWEETQYF
J: TRBJ2-5; size: few; V: TRBV19; D: TRBD1; DNA: TGTGCCAGTAGTATTTGGACAGGGGGATTGGAGACCCAGTACTTC; CDR3: CASSIWTGGLETQYF
J: TRBJ1-2; size: few; V: TRBV28; D: .; DNA: TGTGCCAGCAGTTCTTACAGGAACTATGGCTACACCTTC; CDR3: CASSSYRNYGYTF
J: TRBJ1-2; size: many; V: TRBV4-3; D: .; DNA: TGCGCCAGCAGCCAAGAAACGGGGGGCGGGGGCTACACCTTC; CDR3: CASSQETGGGGYTF
J: TRBJ1-1; size: many; V: TRBV7-9; D: TRBD1; DNA: TGTGCCAGCAGCTTAGGGGTCAGGGGGCTAGCTGAAGCTTTCTTT; CDR3: CASSLGVRGLAEAFF
J: TRBJ2-1; size: many; V: TRBV27; D: TRBD2; DNA: TGTGCCAGCAGTTTAAAAGGCCTTAAACTAGCGGGGGGGCCCCACAATGAGCAGTTCTTC; CDR3: CASSLKGLKLAGGPHNEQFF
J: TRBJ2-1; size: .; V: TRBV15; D: TRBD2; DNA: TGTGCCACCAGCAGGGGACTAGCGACGGAAGTTGATGAGCAGTTCTTC; CDR3: CATSRGLATEVDEQFF
J: TRBJ2-5; size: many; V: TRBV10-3; D: .; DNA: TGTGCCATCAGTGCGGGAAATGCGGAGACCCAGTACTTC; CDR3: CAISAGNAETQYF
J: TRBJ1-2; size: .; V: TRBV7-9; D: .; DNA: TGTGCCAGCAGCCTCAGGGGCCGCGACTACACCTTC; CDR3: CASSLRGRDYTF
J: TRBJ2-7; size: .; V: TRBV11-3; D: TRBD1; DNA: TGTGCCAGCAGCAAGGACGGACAGGGCCCCTACGAGCAGTACTTC; CDR3: CASSKDGQGPYEQYF
J: TRBJ1-1; size: .; V: TRBV10-3; D: .; DNA: TGTGCCATCAAAGGGTCGTGGGGGGAGGACACTGAAGCTTTCTTT; CDR3: CAIKGSWGEDTEAFF
J: TRBJ2-5; size: many; V: TRBV5-1; D: .; DNA: TGCGCCAGCAGCGCAATGCTAGGTGGAGGTGAGGAGACCCAGTACTTC; CDR3: CASSAMLGGGEETQYF
J: TRBJ1-2; size: .; V: TRBV15; D: .; DNA: TGTGCCACCAGCACAGGGAGTGCCTATGGCTACACCTTC; CDR3: CATSTGSAYGYTF
J: TRBJ2-3; size: many; V: TRBV14; D: .; DNA: TGTGCCAGCAGCCATAGGCTTAAGTGGGGCTCCACAGATACGCAGTATTTT; CDR3: CASSHRLKWGSTDTQYF
J: TRBJ1-1; size: few; V: TRBV5-1; D: .; DNA: TGCGCCAGCGCGAAACAGGGCGAAGGGAACACTGAAGCTTTCTTT; CDR3: CASAKQGEGNTEAFF
J: TRBJ1-5; size: .; V: TRBV4-1; D: TRBD1; DNA: TGCGCCAGCAGCCAAGCCCCGGGACAGGGAAACGGCAATCAGCCCCAGCATTTT; CDR3: CASSQAPGQGNGNQPQHF
J: TRBJ2-4; size: many; V: TRBV5-1; D: TRBD1; DNA: TGCGCCAGCAGCTTGAGGACAGGGTTCTCCAAAAACATTCAGTACTTC; CDR3: CASSLRTGFSKNIQYF
J: TRBJ1-1; size: many; V: TRBV7-2; D: .; DNA: TGTGCCAGCAAGGAGGGGGTCATGCCTGAAGCTTTCTTT; CDR3: CASKEGVMPEAFF
J: TRBJ2-2; size: .; V: TRBV6-6; D: .; DNA: TGTGCCAGCATTCACGACAGGAGGGGCCCCGGGGAGCTGTTTTTT; CDR3: CASIHDRRGPGELFF
J: TRBJ2-3; size: .; V: TRBV20-1; D: .; DNA: TGCAGTGCTCCACCGACACGTACTAGGGATACGCAGTATTTT; CDR3: CSAPPTRTRDTQYF
J: TRBJ2-5; size: .; V: TRBV20-1; D: TRBD2; DNA: TGCAGTGCTAGAGTTAGCGGGAAACAAGAGACCCAGTACTTC; CDR3: CSARVSGKQETQYF
J: TRBJ2-1; size: many; V: TRBV19; D: TRBD1; DNA: TGTGCCAGTAGTAACTACAGGGGCAGTACCTACAATGAGCAGTTCTTC; CDR3: CASSNYRGSTYNEQFF
J: TRBJ1-4; size: few; V: TRBV12-3/TRBV12-4; D: .; DNA: TGTGCCAGCAGTTTAGGACAAGTTAATGAAAAACTGTTTTTT; CDR3: CASSLGQVNEKLFF
J: TRBJ2-7; size: .; V: TRBV7-2; D: .; DNA: TGTGCCAGCAGCTTAGTTTTCGAGCAGTACTTC; CDR3: CASSLVFEQYF
J: TRBJ2-5; size: many; V: TRBV2; D: .; DNA: TGTGCCAGCAGGATGTACCAAGAGACCCAGTACTTC; CDR3: CASRMYQETQYF
J: TRBJ1-1; size: few; V: TRBV7-2; D: .; DNA: TGTGCCAGCAGCTTTGGGGCAGAGAACACTGAAGCTTTCTTT; CDR3: CASSFGAENTEAFF
J: TRBJ1-6; size: many; V: TRBV19; D: .; DNA: TGTGCCAGTAGTATAGAGGGGTCTTCGAGCAGTCCAAATTCACCCCTCCACTTT; CDR3: CASSIEGSSSSPNSPLHF
J: TRBJ2-3; size: .; V: TRBV20-1; D: .; DNA: TGCAGTGCTAGGGCTTCCCGGGACCTACGCACAGATACGCAGTATTTT; CDR3: CSARASRDLRTDTQYF
J: TRBJ1-3; size: few; V: TRBV9; D: .; DNA: TGTGCCAGCAGCGTAGGTGGGGCCGGAAACACCATATATTTT; CDR3: CASSVGGAGNTIYF
J: TRBJ2-1; size: many; V: TRBV5-1; D: TRBD1; DNA: TGCGCCAGCAGCCAGACAGGGGACTACAATGAGCAGTTCTTC; CDR3: CASSQTGDYNEQFF
J: TRBJ1-1; size: .; V: TRBV6-1; D: .; DNA: TGTGCCAGCACCGTAGACACTGAAGCTTTCTTT; CDR3: CASTVDTEAFF
J: TRBJ2-1; size: few; V: TRBV5-1; D: .; DNA: TGCGCCAGCAGCGCCACCGGGACGGGTGGCGATGAGCAGTTCTTC; CDR3: CASSATGTGGDEQFF
J: TRBJ2-4; size: few; V: TRBV4-3; D: .; DNA: TGCGCCAGCAGCCCACCCGGAGCGATGAACATTCAGTACTTC; CDR3: CASSPPGAMNIQYF
J: TRBJ2-2; size: many; V: TRBV29-1; D: TRBD1; DNA: TGCAGCGTCGTGACAGGGCCGAACACCGGGGAGCTGTTTTTT; CDR3: CSVVTGPNTGELFF
J: TRBJ2-4; size: many; V: TRBV20-1; D: .; DNA: TGCAGTGCTAGCAGACAGGCCCCCATTCAGTACTTC; CDR3: CSASRQAPIQYF
J: TRBJ1-1; size: few; V: TRBV5-6; D: .; DNA: TGTGCCAGCAGCTGGGGGGACTTACCGAACACTGAAGCTTTCTTT; CDR3: CASSWGDLPNTEAFF
J: TRBJ1-6; size: few; V: TRBV4-1; D: TRBD1; DNA: TGCGCCAGCAGCCAAGAAGGGACAGCCGTAGAGTATAATTCACCCCTCCACTTT; CDR3: CASSQEGTAVEYNSPLHF
J: TRBJ2-6; size: few; V: TRBV9; D: .; DNA: TGTGCCAGCAGCGTAGAGACTGGGGCCAACGTCCTGACTTTC; CDR3: CASSVETGANVLTF
J: TRBJ1-5; size: once; V: TRBV29-1; D: .; DNA: TGCAGCGTTGGTCAGGACAATCAGCCCCAGCATTTT; CDR3: CSVGQDNQPQHF
J: TRBJ2-7; size: few; V: TRBV6-1; D: TRBD2; DNA: TGTGCCAGCAGAGCCCTAGCGGGGGGGCAGGAGCAGTACTTC; CDR3: CASRALAGGQEQYF
J: TRBJ2-3; size: many; V: TRBV3-1; D: TRBD2; DNA: TGTGCCAGCAGCCAAGGGTCCGCTAGCGGGGGGTTAGATACGCAGTATTTT; CDR3: CASSQGSASGGLDTQYF
J: TRBJ1-1; size: many; V: TRBV12-3/TRBV12-4; D: .; DNA: TGTGCCAGCAGCCAACAGTTAAACACTGAAGCTTTCTTT; CDR3: CASSQQLNTEAFF
J: TRBJ2-5; size: many; V: TRBV29-1; D: .; DNA: TGCAGCGTTGCAGGGGTCCAAGAGACCCAGTACTTC; CDR3: CSVAGVQETQYF
J: TRBJ2-1; size: few; V: TRBV23-1; D: .; DNA: TGCGCCAGCAGTCAATCAAAGCGGCCCAATGAGCAGTTCTTC; CDR3: CASSQSKRPNEQFF
J: TRBJ2-3; size: many; V: TRBV10-3; D: TRBD1; DNA: TGTGCCATCACCCCGGACAGGGATCGAGGCACAGATACGCAGTATTTT; CDR3: CAITPDRDRGTDTQYF
J: TRBJ1-2; size: many; V: TRBV28; D: .; DNA: TGTGCCAGCAGTTTAGGGTGGCAGGATGGCTACACCTTC; CDR3: CASSLGWQDGYTF
J: TRBJ2-3; size: .; V: TRBV20-1; D: TRBD2; DNA: TGCAGTGCTACCTTAGCGGGGGGGTCCAATACGCAGTATTTT; CDR3: CSATLAGGSNTQYF
J: TRBJ2-7; size: .; V: TRBV11-1; D: TRBD1; DNA: TGTGCCAGCAGCTCATCCGGGACAGGGCCCTACGAGCAGTACTTC; CDR3: CASSSSGTGPYEQYF
J: TRBJ2-3; size: many; V: TRBV11-2; D: TRBD2; DNA: TGTGCCAGCAGCCCCTGGGGTAGCGGGGACTTCACAGATACGCAGTATTTT; CDR3: CASSPWGSGDFTDTQYF
J: TRBJ1-6; size: many; V: TRBV5-1; D: TRBD1; DNA: TGCGCCAGCAGCTTACAGGGAGGGACAGGATCACCCCTCCACTTT; CDR3: CASSLQGGTGSPLHF
J: TRBJ2-1; size: many; V: TRBV7-3; D: TRBD2; DNA: TGTGCCAGCAGCTTAACCCCGACTAGCTCCGAGCAGTTCTTC; CDR3: CASSLTPTSSEQFF